There are many counts of the clone carrying this T cell receptor (beta chain). Its antigen is undetermined. The data belong to a study of T cells in Graves' hyperthyroidism and ophthalmopathy. Germline-derived CDR1 and CDR2 are SNHLY and FYNNEI. V gave up 3 bases and J gave up 7 bases, with 10 bases separating them. This CDR3 spans 13 amino acids. Newly diagnosed patients aged 18 to 65 had hyperthyroidism of under 2 months' duration. Study-wide results and limits: Within blood appeared most thyroid clonotypes that had expanded above 0.001. Ophthalmopathy could be told apart from stable hyperthyroidism with a 13 V-J model.

TCR beta CDR3 sequences were amplified from RNA transcripts. The TCR CDR3 was amplified in a first-round RT-PCR using the HTBI primer set. TCRdb itself ran the multiplex PCR reads through MiXCR, one entry per CDR3 protein. The sample lists 160,000 or so distinct CDR3 sequences, 9.4% seen once, with approximately 20% in the top ten. This rearrangement joins TRBV2 to TRBJ1-5; tentative D call: TRBD1 (5 bases). The clonotype was recovered from a woman aged 18 to 35 with Graves' hyperthyroidism that later progressed to Graves' ophthalmopathy. Sequencing used blood. DNA for the CDR3: TGTGCCAGCAGTGACAGGGAACAACAGCCCCAGCATTTT. This encodes CASSDREQQPQHF.